This TCR beta chain emerged from a study of blood T cell repertoires in COVID-19. Authors' data handling: Nucleated cell number was recorded as an estimate derived from reference gene primer amplification. Profiling relied on immunoSEQ multiplex PCR, and the TCRdb table lists in-frame clones only, not all of them. That table gives V, J and clone size, and the DNA gave D and trimming. The repertoire holds over 85,000 clones, with 60% to 80% as singletons. Germline lookup yields CDR1 SSHAT and CDR2 FNYEAQ (reference sequence). The CDR3 totals 16 residues. Trimming at V came to 5 bases and at J to 6 bases, leaving 12 bases not matched to a gene.

This TCR was sampled from a woman older than 75 with active or convalescent COVID-19. The chain employs TRBV7-7 and TRBJ2-1; the match to TRBD1 covers 8 bases. The sequencing input was peripheral blood. The DNA for the CDR3 is TGTGCCAGCAGCCCCCGGACAGGGCTTACCCTCAATGAGCAGTTCTTC. This codes for CASSPRTGLTLNEQFF. Combining the CDR3 with reference TRBV7-7 and TRBJ2-1 gives the whole variable domain GAGVSQSPRYKVTKRGQDVTLRCDPISSHATLYWYQQALGQGPEFLTYFNYEAQPDKSGLPSDRFSAERPEGSISTLTIQRTEQRDSAMYRCASSPRTGLTLNEQFFGPGTRLTVL.